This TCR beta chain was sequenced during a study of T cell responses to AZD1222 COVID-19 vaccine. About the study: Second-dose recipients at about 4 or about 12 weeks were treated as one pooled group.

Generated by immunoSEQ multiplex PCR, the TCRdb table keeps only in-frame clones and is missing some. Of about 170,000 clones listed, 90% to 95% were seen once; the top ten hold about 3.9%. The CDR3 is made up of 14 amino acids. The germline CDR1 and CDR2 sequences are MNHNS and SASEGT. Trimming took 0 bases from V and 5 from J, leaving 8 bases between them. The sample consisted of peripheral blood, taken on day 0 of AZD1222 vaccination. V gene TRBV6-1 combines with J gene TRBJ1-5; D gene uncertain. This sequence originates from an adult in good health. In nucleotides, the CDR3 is TGTGCCAGCAGTGAAGCTTGGACGGATCAGCCCCAGCATTTT. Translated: CASSEAWTDQPQHF.